One sample yielded the 18 T cell receptor beta chains listed below, sequenced in a study of early T cells in non-severe SARS-CoV-2 infection. MiXCR, applied by TCRdb to the 5' RACE reads, yields one record per CDR3 protein. Among tens of thousands of distinct CDR3 sequences listed, 3.5% to 5.5% were seen once. The input for sequencing was whole blood, taken at baseline. The origin of the receptors is an adult who was a healthcare worker with PCR-confirmed SARS-CoV-2 infection or an uninfected control (not recorded which).

This chain joins TRBV11-2 and TRBJ2-3, with D uncertain. Germline lookup yields CDR1 SGHAT and CDR2 FQNNGV. V was trimmed by 1 base and J by 7 bases, leaving 9 bases between them. The CDR3 has 13 residues. The CDR3 DNA is TGTGCCAGCAGCTTAGCCCAAGACTATACGCAGTATTTT. Protein: CASSLAQDYTQYF.

The rearrangement uses TRBV18 and TRBJ2-5; 9 nucleotides match TRBD2. CDR1 KGHSH and CDR2 LQKENI come from the germline V gene. This CDR3 is built from 16 residues. After removal of 3 bases from V and 0 bases from J, the junction contained 5 bases not matched to a gene. The DNA for the CDR3 is TGTGCCAGCTCACCGCCCGGGACTAGCTACCAAGAGACCCAGTACTTC. It yields the protein CASSPPGTSYQETQYF.

This rearrangement joins TRBV7-2 to TRBJ2-3; perhaps TRBD2 as D (6 bases). The V and J ends lost 5 bases and 4 bases respectively, with 25 bases between them. Germline lookup yields CDR1 SGHTA and CDR2 FQGNSA. CDR3 length equals 18 residues. The CDR3 sequence: CASSAFRTSGTRADTQYF. DNA for the CDR3: TGTGCCAGCAGCGCCTTCAGAACTTCCGGGACTCGCGCAGATACGCAGTATTTT.

This clonotype was counted ten times or more. The rearrangement links TRBV5-4 to TRBJ2-7; D remains unclear. Trimming stripped 0 bases from V and 2 bases from J, with 6 bases between. Per germline, CDR1 SGHNT and CDR2 YYREEE (reference sequence). CDR3 size: 13 residues. The chain's CDR3 is CASSLEFTYEQYF. CDR3 DNA: TGTGCCAGCAGCTTGGAATTCACCTACGAGCAGTACTTC.

Ten or more counts support this clonotype. The junction shows a germline mismatch at one end, possibly a read error. The V and J genes are TRBV7-7 and TRBJ2-3, with D perhaps matching TRBD2 (5 bases). CDR3 length: 15 amino acids. The germline gives CDR1 SSHAT, CDR2 FNYEAQ (reference sequence). CDR3 DNA sequence: TGTGCTAGCAGCTTAAATCTAGCCGGCACAGATACGCAGTATTTT. Translating it yields CASSLNLAGTDTQYF.

This clonotype has ten or more counts. This rearrangement joins TRBV6-1 to TRBJ2-6; D is unclear. V was shortened by 6 bases and J by 0 bases, with 6 bases between the two germline ends. This CDR3 contains 14 residues. The germline CDR1 and CDR2 sequences are MNHNS and SASEGT. The CDR3 loop is CASRGISGANVLTF. CDR3 coding DNA: TGTGCCAGCAGGGGTATCTCTGGGGCCAACGTCCTGACTTTC.

This clonotype was counted at least ten times. V and J are TRBV12-3 or TRBV12-4 and TRBJ2-1, with 8 bases matching TRBD1. The ends lost 6 bases at V and 14 bases at J; junction bases unmatched: 9. The CDR3 totals 12 residues. DNA for the CDR3: TGTGCCAGCAGACCCGGACAGGGAATTAAGTTCTTC. Its protein is CASRPGQGIKFF.

This clonotype was seen many times. The chain is built from TRBV24-1 and TRBJ2-1; D gene uncertain. The CDR3 runs to 12 residues. CDR1 and CDR2 from the germline V gene are KGHDR and SFDVKD. V was clipped by 3 bases and J by 5 bases, with 4 bases between them. CDR3 region: CATSDRDNEQFF. In DNA form, the CDR3 reads TGTGCCACCAGTGATCGGGACAATGAGCAGTTCTTC.

This clonotype was recorded many times. V and J are TRBV11-2 and TRBJ2-2; 7 bases agree with TRBD1. V was clipped by 6 bases and J by 1 base; unmatched bases: 2. This CDR3 has 14 residues. Germline V gives CDR1 SGHAT, CDR2 FQNNGV. The CDR3 sequence: CASRRTGNTGELFF. The CDR3 DNA is TGTGCCAGCAGACGGACAGGGAACACCGGGGAGCTGTTTTTT. The complete variable domain, with remaining parts taken from reference TRBV11-2 and TRBJ2-2, reads EAGVAQSPRYKIIEKRQSVAFWCNPISGHATLYWYQQILGQGPKLLIQFQNNGVVDDSQLPKDRFSAERLKGVDSTLKIQPAKLEDSAVYLCASRRTGNTGELFFGEGSRLTVL.

The CDR3 spells CASSPGRDYMEAFF. DNA for the CDR3: TGTGCCAGCAGCCCGGGACGGGACTATATGGAAGCTTTCTTT. V and J are TRBV7-6 and TRBJ1-1; D perhaps matches TRBD1 (5 bases). Trimming cost V 5 bases and J 8 bases, with 18 bases left between them. This CDR3 is built from 14 residues. Looked up from germline, CDR1 is SGHVS and CDR2 is FNYEAQ.

Many counts were recorded for this clonotype. The chain joins TRBV4-3 to TRBJ2-3; the match to TRBD2 covers 14 bases. This CDR3 spans 18 amino acids. Germline V gives CDR1 LGHNA, CDR2 YSLEER. V gave up 1 base and J gave up 3 bases; unmatched junction bases: 6. In DNA, the CDR3 is TGCGCCAGCAGCCAAGGAGGACTAGCGGGGGGCCTAACAGATACGCAGTATTTT. It yields the protein CASSQGGLAGGLTDTQYF.

The sample holds many counts of this clonotype. This chain connects TRBV10-3 to TRBJ2-3; D is unclear. Germline lookup yields CDR1 ENHRY and CDR2 SYGVKD. CDR3 length: 12 amino acids. V was shortened by 9 bases and J by 4 bases, with 11 bases between the two germline ends. The CDR3 nucleotides are TGTGCCATTCAAGTAGCAGCAGATACGCAGTATTTT. This encodes CAIQVAADTQYF.

In its sample, this clonotype ranks as medium-sized. V gene TRBV6-4 combines with J gene TRBJ2-2; TRBD2 is a possible D gene (5 bases). CDR3 length equals 15 residues. Trimming cost V 4 bases and J 7 bases, with 16 bases left between them. In germline, CDR1 is MRHNA, CDR2 SNTAGT. The CDR3 DNA sequence: TGTGCCAGCAGTGGGGGAGCGCGAGACAACGGGGAGCTGTTTTTT. Translation: CASSGGARDNGELFF.

The chain employs TRBV20-1 and TRBJ1-2; a weak D match, TRBD1 (5 bases). Trimming shortened V by 4 bases and J by 3 bases, and 15 bases separated the two germline ends. Germline V gene lookup returns CDR1 DFQATT and CDR2 SNEGSKA (reference sequence). There are 14 residues in the CDR3. CDR3 region: CSANRAGIDYGYTF. The CDR3 coding sequence is TGCAGTGCTAATAGGGCAGGGATCGACTATGGCTACACCTTC.

In this sample, this clonotype turned up many times. This sequence joins TRBV4-1 and TRBJ1-1, with 7 bases that match TRBD1. After removal of 0 bases from V and 10 bases from J, the junction contained 11 bases not matched to a gene. Germline V gene data show CDR1 as MGHRA and CDR2 as YSYEKL. This CDR3 contains 15 residues. Written as DNA, the CDR3 is TGCGCCAGCAGCCAAGATTCGGACAGGTCCAGTGGAGCTTTCTTT. This gives the protein CASSQDSDRSSGAFF.

This clonotype occurred many times. The chain has TRBV18 and TRBJ1-5, with 7 nucleotides matching TRBD1. There are 16 residues in the CDR3. V was clipped by 3 bases and J by 1 base; unmatched bases: 6. Germline V lookup: CDR1 KGHSH, CDR2 LQKENI. The CDR3 region has the DNA TGTGCCAGCTCACCCGTGGGACAGAACAGCAATCAGCCCCAGCATTTT. Translation: CASSPVGQNSNQPQHF.

This clonotype came up many times. V gene TRBV5-5 combines with J gene TRBJ2-2, with D perhaps given as TRBD1 or TRBD2 (5 bases each). Per germline, CDR1 SGHKS and CDR2 YYEKEE (reference sequence). The V end was cut by 3 bases, the J end by 0 bases, with 15 bases between. This CDR3 is built from 17 residues. In DNA form, the CDR3 reads TGTGCCAGCAGCTCCCTAGCAGGGCCGACGAACACCGGGGAGCTGTTTTTT. Translated: CASSSLAGPTNTGELFF.

In this sample, this clonotype turned up many times. The chain recombines TRBV20-1 with TRBJ1-2, with TRBD1 matching 9 bases. V gave up 5 bases and J gave up 6 bases; unmatched junction bases: 7. The CDR3 totals 13 residues. In germline, CDR1 is DFQATT, CDR2 SNEGSKA (reference sequence). CDR3 amino acids: CSAQIDRGNGYTF. CDR3 in DNA: TGCAGTGCTCAAATAGACAGGGGGAATGGCTACACCTTC.